This entry lists 20 T cell receptor beta chains sequenced from one sample in a study of OX40 agonist ivuxolimab in advanced cancers. Data came from immunoSEQ multiplex PCR; TCRdb stores just in-frame clones and leaves some out. The table has 5,000 to 6,000 clones, roughly 90% seen once. Sequenced material: CD4+ or CD8+ T cells sorted from blood, taken in a trial of the OX40 agonist ivuxolimab. The receptors were sampled from an adult with an advanced solid tumor such as melanoma, head and neck, liver or kidney cancer.

This chain links TRBV29-1 with TRBJ2-1, with D perhaps matching TRBD1 (6 bases). Looked up from germline, CDR1 is SQVTM and CDR2 is ANQGSEA. Trimming left V 7 bases short and J 7 bases short, with 11 bases between. This CDR3 has 11 residues. CDR3 loop: CSASQGNEQFF. DNA for the CDR3: TGCAGCGCGTCACAGGGAAATGAGCAGTTCTTC.

The V gene is TRBV28, the J gene TRBJ2-7; D possibly corresponds to TRBD2 (5 bases). This CDR3 contains 13 residues. Germline V gene sequence: CDR1 MDHEN, CDR2 SYDVKM. V lost 6 bases, J lost 5 bases, and 14 bases lay in between. CDR3 region: CASRHRDDDEQYF. The CDR3 coding sequence is TGTGCCAGCAGACACCGGGATGATGACGAGCAGTACTTC.

This clone occurred a few times. This rearrangement joins TRBV14 to TRBJ2-5; 9 nucleotides line up with TRBD1. CDR1 SGHDN and CDR2 FVKESK come from the germline V gene. This CDR3 comprises 15 residues. V gave up 3 bases and J gave up 5 bases; unmatched junction bases: 7. CDR3 protein: CASSHRDRVRETQYF. CDR3 DNA: TGTGCCAGCAGCCACCGGGACAGGGTGAGGGAGACCCAGTACTTC. The whole variable domain, filled in from reference TRBV14 and TRBJ2-5, reads EAGVTQFPSHSVIEKGQTVTLRCDPISGHDNLYWYRRVMGKEIKFLLHFVKESKQDESGMPNNRFLAERTGGTYSTLKVQPAELEDSGVYFCASSHRDRVRETQYFGPGTRLLVL.

This clone was picked up one time. This chain uses TRBV9 with TRBJ2-1, with D unclear. The CDR3 contains 13 residues. V was trimmed by 3 bases and J by 0 bases, leaving 4 bases between them. Germline V lookup: CDR1 SGDLS, CDR2 YYNGEE. The CDR3: CASSGNSYNEQFF. CDR3 nucleotides: TGTGCCAGCAGCGGAAACTCCTACAATGAGCAGTTCTTC. The full variable domain, in which reference TRBV9 and TRBJ2-1 provide the parts outside the CDR3, is DSGVTQTPKHLITATGQRVTLRCSPRSGDLSVYWYQQSLDQGLQFLIQYYNGEERAKGNILERFSAQQFPDLHSELNLSSLELGDSALYFCASSGNSYNEQFFGPGTRLTVL.

The chain combines TRBV27 with TRBJ2-7; either TRBD1 or TRBD2 may fit D (5 bases each). The germline V and J ends were trimmed by 0 bases and 4 bases, with 19 bases remaining between them. This CDR3 spans 17 amino acids. Germline assignment: CDR1 MNHEY and CDR2 SMNVEV (reference sequence). The CDR3 DNA sequence: TGTGCCAGCAGTTTATCGGTAGGGGACGGCAACCTATACGAGCAGTACTTC. It specifies CASSLSVGDGNLYEQYF.

The chain recombines TRBV9 with TRBJ2-3; a weak D match, TRBD2 (7 bases). CDR1 is SGDLS, CDR2 YYNGEE, per germline. Trimming left V 0 bases short and J 5 bases short, with 13 bases between. This CDR3 is built from 15 residues. The CDR3 loop is CASSVDGGGGDTQYF. CDR3 nucleotides: TGTGCCAGCAGCGTAGATGGGGGAGGGGGAGATACGCAGTATTTT.

The chain employs TRBV7-8 and TRBJ1-1, with 7 bases that match TRBD1. The V and J ends lost 1 base and 3 bases, in that order; junction bases with no gene match: 5. This CDR3 is built from 15 residues. The germline gives CDR1 SGHVS, CDR2 FQNEAQ. CDR3 DNA: TGTGCCAGCAGCTTAGTATCAGGGGGATACACTGAAGCTTTCTTT. Residues: CASSLVSGGYTEAFF.

The rearrangement links TRBV19 to TRBJ2-1; D possibly corresponds to TRBD2 (5 bases). Trimming took off 8 bases at V and 0 bases at J, with 8 bases between the two ends. This CDR3 has 13 amino acids. Germline CDR1 reads LNHDA; CDR2 reads SQIVND (reference sequence). CDR3 sequence: CASGRDSYNEQFF. As DNA, the CDR3 is TGTGCCAGTGGCCGGGACTCCTACAATGAGCAGTTCTTC.

The CDR3 here is CASSAGTETGELFF. In nucleotides, the CDR3 is TGTGCCAGCAGTGCTGGGACAGAAACCGGGGAGCTGTTTTTT. This chain uses TRBV6-4 with TRBJ2-2; the match to TRBD1 covers 7 bases. With 4 bases clipped from V and 5 bases from J, the junction kept 4 bases outside the gene matches. The CDR3 covers 14 residues. Germline V CDR1 and CDR2: MRHNA, SNTAGT.

In this sample, this clone turned up once. The chain recombines TRBV11-2 with TRBJ1-5; TRBD1 aligns across 7 bases. V gave up 4 bases and J gave up 4 bases; unmatched junction bases: 16. The CDR3 spans 18 residues. Germline CDR1 is SGHAT and CDR2 is FQNNGV. The CDR3, as DNA: TGTGCCAGCAGCTCGATTCAAACCCGACAGGGAAAGAATCAGCCCCAGCATTTT. This gives the protein CASSSIQTRQGKNQPQHF.

This chain joins TRBV23-1 and TRBJ2-7; 7 bases are a match to TRBD1. TRBV23-1 is an open reading frame, and its role is uncertain. This CDR3 has 18 amino acids. V gave up 0 bases and J gave up 6 bases; unmatched junction bases: 17. The CDR3 protein is CASSQSRNPGQRLFEQYF. CDR3 DNA sequence: TGCGCCAGCAGTCAATCGCGGAATCCGGGACAGAGACTTTTCGAGCAGTACTTC.

The chain has TRBV29-1 and TRBJ2-7; D gene unclear. Looked up from germline, CDR1 is SQVTM and CDR2 is ANQGSEA. Trimming shortened V by 4 bases and J by 3 bases, and 13 bases separated the two germline ends. There are 13 residues in the CDR3. CDR3 sequence: CSVASGLGYEQYF. The CDR3 DNA follows: TGCAGCGTTGCATCCGGGCTGGGCTACGAGCAGTACTTC.

The rearrangement uses TRBV4-1 and TRBJ1-5; D not resolved. The CDR3 is made up of 15 amino acids. Germline assignment: CDR1 MGHRA and CDR2 YSYEKL. Trimming stripped 0 bases from V and 0 bases from J, with 6 bases between. The CDR3 region is CASSQEPHSNQPQHF. CDR3 nucleotide sequence: TGCGCCAGCAGCCAAGAGCCACATAGCAATCAGCCCCAGCATTTT.

This clone appeared a few times. The chain employs TRBV9 and TRBJ1-1; no clear D. V was cut by 4 bases and J by 1 base, with 5 bases left in between. CDR1 and CDR2 from the germline V gene are SGDLS and YYNGEE. The CDR3 totals 12 residues. The CDR3 region is CASSLGNTEAFF. CDR3 in DNA: TGTGCCAGCAGCCTGGGGAACACTGAAGCTTTCTTT.

This chain joins TRBV27 and TRBJ2-7; the match to TRBD2 covers 11 bases. Germline CDR1 is MNHEY and CDR2 is SMNVEV (reference sequence). The CDR3 loop spans 15 amino acids. V lost 4 bases to trimming and J lost 3 bases; unmatched junction nucleotides: 5. In DNA, the CDR3 is TGTGCCAGCAGTTACCGACTAGCGGGGAACTACGAGCAGTACTTC. Translating gives CASSYRLAGNYEQYF.

A single count supports this clone. The chain links TRBV7-9 to TRBJ1-2; D uncertain. Germline V gene data show CDR1 as SEHNR and CDR2 as FQNEAQ (reference sequence). The length of the CDR3 is 13 residues. Between the trimmed V and J ends, which lost 1 base and 4 bases, there was a span of 7 bases. The chain's CDR3 is CASSLGQFYGYTF. The CDR3 nucleotides read TGTGCCAGCAGCTTAGGGCAGTTCTATGGCTACACCTTC.

The gene calls are TRBV7-8 and TRBJ2-7; 9 nucleotides match TRBD1. V trimming: 5 bases; J trimming: 9 bases; junction bases outside the gene matches: 8. This CDR3 has 13 residues. Germline CDR1 reads SGHVS; CDR2 reads FQNEAQ. The CDR3 here is CASSPRDREWQYF. The CDR3 DNA reads as TGTGCCAGCAGCCCCCGGGACAGGGAATGGCAGTACTTC. The entire variable domain, with the rest obtained from reference TRBV7-8 and TRBJ2-7, is as follows: GAGVSQSPRYKVAKRGQDVALRCDPISGHVSLFWYQQALGQGPEFLTYFQNEAQLDKSGLPSDRFFAERPEGSVSTLKIQRTQQEDSAVYLCASSPRDREWQYFGPGTRLTVT.

This clone was recorded a few times. The chain is built from TRBV19 and TRBJ2-1, with D maybe TRBD1 (5 bases). Trimming left V 3 bases short and J 0 bases short, with 6 bases between. Germline V gene sequence: CDR1 LNHDA, CDR2 SQIVND (reference sequence). This CDR3 contains 14 residues. CDR3 nucleotides: TGTGCCAGTAGTATCCAGGGCTCCTACAATGAGCAGTTCTTC. Encoded protein: CASSIQGSYNEQFF.

The V gene is TRBV27, the J gene TRBJ2-7, with no clear D. Looked up from germline, CDR1 is MNHEY and CDR2 is SMNVEV (reference sequence). Trimming took 8 bases from V and 4 from J, leaving 15 bases between them. The CDR3 spans 13 residues. The CDR3 DNA is TGTGCCAGCGCGCGATACCGAGGTTACGAGCAGTACTTC. This gives the protein CASARYRGYEQYF.

By share, this clone ranks as medium-sized. The J gene is TRBJ2-7, the V gene TRBV10-3, with TRBD2 matching 8 bases. The V gene end was trimmed by 3 bases and the J gene end by 0 bases; junction bases not matched to a gene: 7. The CDR3 is 16 amino acids. Germline-derived CDR1 and CDR2 are ENHRY and SYGVKD. CDR3: CAISDLGGRSSYEQYF. DNA for the CDR3: TGTGCCATCAGTGATTTGGGCGGGAGGAGCTCCTACGAGCAGTACTTC.